This T cell receptor (beta chain) was retrieved from a study of T cell responses to AZD1222 COVID-19 vaccine. Study-wide results and caveats: Spike-specific TCR breadth and depth grew following two AZD1222 doses.

The protocol was immunoSEQ multiplex PCR, while the TCRdb copy is restricted to in-frame clones and leaves out a portion. The table records about 85,000 clones, around 85% of them present only once. With regard to this clone: Its antigen is unidentified.

J lost 6 bases, V lost 2 bases, and 5 bases had no gene match. The CDR3 extends over 15 amino acids. The germline CDR1 and CDR2 sequences are MDHEN and SYDVKM. The specimen comprised peripheral blood, sampled on day 0 of AZD1222 vaccination. This clonotype originated in an adult in good health. The chain is built from TRBV28 and TRBJ2-7; 12 bases agree with TRBD2. CDR3 bases: TGTGCCAGCAGTTTACCGACTAGCGGGAGAGGCGAGCAGTACTTC. This translates into CASSLPTSGRGEQYF.